Sequencing of this TCR beta chain was carried out in a study of cytomegalovirus exposure and HLA in healthy donors. It was with 60 Vbeta and 13 Jbeta primers that the PCR ran. The repertoire was sequenced with immunoSEQ multiplex PCR; TCRdb's copy has only in-frame clones and lacks some. The repertoire consists of about 160,000 clones, with around 60% occurring once and the leading ten covering 7% to 8.5%. This CDR3 spans 14 amino acids. This receptor was taken from a woman aged 55-69 years in good health and CMV-seropositive. The V call is TRBV7-5, the J call TRBJ2-7; no DNA check was done on the table's D call, TRBD2. TRBV7-5 is termed a pseudogene. Sequencing was carried out using PBMCs. In DNA, the CDR3 is TGTGCCAGAAGCCCGGGAGGGGGTGTCGGCGAGCAGTACTTC. This translates into CARSPGGGVGEQYF.